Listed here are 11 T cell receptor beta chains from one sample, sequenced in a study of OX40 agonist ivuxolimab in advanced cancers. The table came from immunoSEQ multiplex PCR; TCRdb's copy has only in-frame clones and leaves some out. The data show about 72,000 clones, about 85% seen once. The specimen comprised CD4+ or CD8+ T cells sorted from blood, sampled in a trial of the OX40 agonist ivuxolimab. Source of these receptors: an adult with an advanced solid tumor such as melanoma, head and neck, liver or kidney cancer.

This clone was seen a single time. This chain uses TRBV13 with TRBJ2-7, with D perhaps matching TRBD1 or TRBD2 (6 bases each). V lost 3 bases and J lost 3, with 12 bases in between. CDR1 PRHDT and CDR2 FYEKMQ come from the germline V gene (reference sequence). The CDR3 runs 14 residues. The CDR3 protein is CASSFRGRDYEQYF. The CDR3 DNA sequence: TGTGCCAGCAGCTTCCGGGGGCGCGACTACGAGCAGTACTTC.

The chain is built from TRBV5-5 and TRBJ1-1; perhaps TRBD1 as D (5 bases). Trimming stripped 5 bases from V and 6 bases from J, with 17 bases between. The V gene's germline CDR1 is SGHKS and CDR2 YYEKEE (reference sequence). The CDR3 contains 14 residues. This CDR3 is CASSSLRQSPEAFF. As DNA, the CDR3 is TGTGCCAGCAGTTCATTACGACAGTCCCCTGAAGCTTTCTTT.

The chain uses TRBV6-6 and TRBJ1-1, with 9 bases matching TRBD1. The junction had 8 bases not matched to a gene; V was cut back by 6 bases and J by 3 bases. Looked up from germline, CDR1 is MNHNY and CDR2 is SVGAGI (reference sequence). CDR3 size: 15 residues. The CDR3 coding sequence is TGTGCCAGCAGCGACAACAGGGGGCTTTACACTGAAGCTTTCTTT. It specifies CASSDNRGLYTEAFF.

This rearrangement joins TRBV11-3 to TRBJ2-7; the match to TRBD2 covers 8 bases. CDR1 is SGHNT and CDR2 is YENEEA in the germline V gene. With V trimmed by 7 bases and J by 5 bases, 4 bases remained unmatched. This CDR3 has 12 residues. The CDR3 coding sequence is TGTGCCAGCACGGGGGGGTTCAACGAGCAGTACTTC. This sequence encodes CASTGGFNEQYF.

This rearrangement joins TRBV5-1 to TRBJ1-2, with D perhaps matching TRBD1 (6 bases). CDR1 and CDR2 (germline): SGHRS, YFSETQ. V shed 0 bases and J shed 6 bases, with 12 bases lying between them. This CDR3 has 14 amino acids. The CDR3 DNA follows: TGCGCCAGCAGCTTGGAGGGGGATCGCGATGGCTACACCTTC. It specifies CASSLEGDRDGYTF.

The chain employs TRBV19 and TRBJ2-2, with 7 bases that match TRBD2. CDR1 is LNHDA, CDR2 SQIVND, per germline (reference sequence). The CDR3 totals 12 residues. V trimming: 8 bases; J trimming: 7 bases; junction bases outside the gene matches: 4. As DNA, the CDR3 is TGTGCCAGTGGATCGGGAGGCGGGGAGCTGTTTTTT. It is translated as CASGSGGGELFF.

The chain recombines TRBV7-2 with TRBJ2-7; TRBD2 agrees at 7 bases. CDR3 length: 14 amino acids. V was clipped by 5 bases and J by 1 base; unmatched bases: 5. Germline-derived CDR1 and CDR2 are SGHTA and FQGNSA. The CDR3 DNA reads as TGTGCCAGCAGCCGACTAGCTCGGTCCTACGAGCAGTACTTC. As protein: CASSRLARSYEQYF.

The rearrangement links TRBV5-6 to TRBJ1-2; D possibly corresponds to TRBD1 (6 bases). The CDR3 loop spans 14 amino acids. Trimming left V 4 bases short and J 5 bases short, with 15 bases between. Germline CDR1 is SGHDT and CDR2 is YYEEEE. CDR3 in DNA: TGTGCCAGCAGCCCGGAGGGGGGCTTGTATGGCTACACCTTC. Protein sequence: CASSPEGGLYGYTF.

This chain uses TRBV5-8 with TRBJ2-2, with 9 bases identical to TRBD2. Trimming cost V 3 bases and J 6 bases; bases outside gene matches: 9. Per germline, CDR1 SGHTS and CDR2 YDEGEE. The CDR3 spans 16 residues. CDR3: CASSSGTSSAPGELFF. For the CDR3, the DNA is TGTGCCAGCAGCTCCGGGACTAGCAGCGCCCCCGGGGAGCTGTTTTTT.

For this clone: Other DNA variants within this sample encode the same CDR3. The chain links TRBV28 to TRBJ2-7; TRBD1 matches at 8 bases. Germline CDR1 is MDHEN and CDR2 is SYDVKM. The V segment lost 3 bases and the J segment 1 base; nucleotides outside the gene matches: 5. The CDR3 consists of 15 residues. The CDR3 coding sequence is TGTGCCAGCAGTTTCCGGACAGGGTGGTCCTACGAGCAGTACTTC. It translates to CASSFRTGWSYEQYF.

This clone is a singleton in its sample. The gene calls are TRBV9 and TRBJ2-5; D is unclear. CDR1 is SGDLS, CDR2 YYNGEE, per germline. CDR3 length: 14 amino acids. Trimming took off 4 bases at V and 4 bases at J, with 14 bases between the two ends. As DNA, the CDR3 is TGTGCCAGCAGCTTAGGCGGCTGGTCAGAGACCCAGTACTTC. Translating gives CASSLGGWSETQYF.